This T cell receptor (beta chain) was captured by sequencing in a study of technical replicates of blood from several donors. Trimming took 0 bases from V and 7 from J, leaving 10 bases between them. Germline V gene lookup returns CDR1 MGHRA and CDR2 YSYEKL. The CDR3 runs 14 residues. Sequencing was performed with immunoSEQ multiplex PCR; in TCRdb, only in-frame clones are kept and a portion is missing. The table shows more than 65,000 clones, with 95% to 98% occurring only once. The chain is built from TRBV4-1 and TRBJ2-1; weak D call: TRBD2 (6 bases). The sequence came from a human donor in good health. The material sequenced was T cells isolated from PBMCs. CDR3 nucleotide sequence: TGCGCCAGCAGCCAAGATCTACGGGGGAATGAGCAGTTCTTC. Translation gives CASSQDLRGNEQFF.